The entry that follows covers one TCR beta chain sequence. The antigen is undetermined. The sample is drawn from a study of shared clonotypes between healthy human individuals. About the study: Donors, aged 18 to 49, were two women and a few men.

Data came from immunoSEQ multiplex PCR; TCRdb stores just in-frame clones and leaves some out. The top ten clones hold over 0.3% of a sample with fewer than 1.6 million clones, 98% of them seen once. General observations from the study: Relative to memory subsets, naive subsets generally showed larger estimated richness.

V lost 6 bases, J lost 1 base, and 5 bases stayed unmatched. Germline assignment: CDR1 SGHNT and CDR2 YENEEA. The length of the CDR3 is 15 residues. The sequencing input was naive CD4+ T cells sorted from blood. The subset denotes: CD45RA+ positively selected. V usage is TRBV11-3 and J usage is TRBJ2-2; 7 bases map to TRBD1. The clonotype was recovered from a man aged 25 to 45 in good health. The CDR3 is CASSSGTVNTGELFF. CDR3 in DNA: TGTGCCAGCAGTTCCGGGACAGTGAACACCGGGGAGCTGTTTTTT.